This T cell receptor (beta chain) is from a study of blood T cell repertoires in COVID-19. Here immunoSEQ multiplex PCR was the method, and the copy in TCRdb shows in-frame clones only, minus some. The sample shows approximately 31,000 clones, roughly 86% of them seen only once. V shed 2 bases, J shed 14 bases, and the junction held 13 bases outside the gene matches. Germline assignment: CDR1 LNHDA and CDR2 SQIVND (reference sequence). This CDR3 is built from 14 residues. This chain uses TRBV19 with TRBJ1-2, with 8 nucleotides matching TRBD1. The receptor's source is a human donor with active COVID-19. The donor label of this sample is uncertain. Source material: peripheral blood. CDR3 amino acids: CASSIPTGDSPKTF. For the CDR3, the DNA is TGTGCCAGTAGTATACCGACAGGGGATTCCCCAAAGACCTTC.